The clone carrying this TCR beta chain was picked up a small number of times. As yet, its antigen is unknown. Researchers ran the PCR with 60 Vbeta and 13 Jbeta primers. Only in-frame clones appear in the TCRdb table, and some are missing; sequencing was by immunoSEQ multiplex PCR. The sample has some 87,000 clones, 60% to 80% seen once. The junction had 13 bases not matched to a gene; V was cut back by 4 bases and J by 7 bases. This CDR3 is 15 amino acids long. Germline V CDR1 and CDR2: MNHNS, SASEGT. This sample was included in a study of cytomegalovirus exposure and HLA in healthy donors. Findings and limits, study-wide: Whilst most TCR sequences proved rare, a subset of public TCRs occurred across many donors.

This sequence joins TRBV6-1 and TRBJ2-7; 7 bases match TRBD1. This receptor was identified in a woman in her fifties or sixties in good health and CMV-seropositive. Sequencing was carried out using PBMCs. CDR3 in DNA: TGTGCCAGCAGTGTGACAGGGCCCGACATGGGGGAGCAGTACTTC. Its translation is CASSVTGPDMGEQYF.